The 21 T cell receptor beta chains presented below share a single source sample, sequenced in a study of T cell responses to AZD1222 COVID-19 vaccine. Profiled with immunoSEQ multiplex PCR; TCRdb holds only in-frame clones, not every one. The sample includes 170,000 or so clones, about 92% of them seen just once. The material was peripheral blood, obtained on day 0 of AZD1222 vaccination. The receptor source for this set is an adult in good health.

This chain joins TRBV2 and TRBJ2-3, with 7 nucleotides matching TRBD2. CDR1 is SNHLY and CDR2 is FYNNEI in the germline V gene. The CDR3 is made up of 15 amino acids. The junction had 16 bases not matched to a gene; V was cut back by 11 bases and J by 5 bases. The CDR3 coding sequence is TGTGCCGGGGGGGTATGGGCTAGCGACGTAGATACGCAGTATTTT. It yields the protein CAGGVWASDVDTQYF.

This clone was detected once. This chain links TRBV15 with TRBJ1-5, with 7 positions matching TRBD1. Trimming removed 0 bases from V and 4 bases from J; junction bases left unmatched: 3. Germline V gene data show CDR1 as LNHNV and CDR2 as YYDKDF (reference sequence). The CDR3 has 15 residues. The CDR3 loop reads CATSRDRGTNQPQHF. The CDR3 nucleotides are TGTGCCACCAGCAGAGACAGGGGGACGAATCAGCCCCAGCATTTT. Full variable domain (missing parts from reference TRBV15 and TRBJ1-5): DAMVIQNPRYQVTQFGKPVTLSCSQTLNHNVMYWYQQKSSQAPKLLFHYYDKDFNNEADTPDNFQSRRPNTSFCFLDIRSPGLGDTAMYLCATSRDRGTNQPQHFGDGTRLSIL.

CDR3 region: CASSTGINQPQHF. CDR3 nucleotide sequence: TGTGCCAGCAGTACCGGGATCAATCAGCCCCAGCATTTT. The chain is built from TRBV6-5 and TRBJ1-5; D gene ambiguous. Germline values: CDR1 MNHEY, CDR2 SVGAGI. The CDR3 is 13 amino acids. V lost 5 bases and J lost 3, with 8 bases in between.

The chain recombines TRBV5-1 with TRBJ2-1, with 9 positions matching TRBD2. Germline lookup yields CDR1 SGHRS and CDR2 YFSETQ. After removal of 4 bases from V and 0 bases from J, the junction contained 20 bases not matched to a gene. The CDR3 loop spans 21 amino acids. The CDR3: CASSRANVSAGGRSSYNEQFF. For the CDR3, the DNA is TGCGCCAGCAGCCGTGCTAATGTTTCAGCGGGGGGCCGGAGCTCCTACAATGAGCAGTTCTTC.

In this sample, this clone turned up once. The chain is built from TRBV11-3 and TRBJ2-7; D is uncertain. The CDR3 length is 16 residues. V was trimmed by 6 bases and J by 5 bases, leaving 23 bases between them. In germline, CDR1 is SGHNT, CDR2 YENEEA. The CDR3 DNA is TGTGCCAGCAGTCCCTTCGGCGCAAGCGCGGTGGACGAGCAGTACTTC. This translates into CASSPFGASAVDEQYF.

V usage is TRBV28 and J usage is TRBJ1-2, with D possibly matching TRBD1 (5 bases). Trimming left V 2 bases short and J 1 base short, with 14 bases between. The CDR3 sequence is 16 residues long. In germline, CDR1 is MDHEN, CDR2 SYDVKM. The CDR3 is CASSLDEPTDNYGYTF. CDR3 DNA: TGTGCCAGCAGTTTAGATGAGCCGACAGATAACTATGGCTACACCTTC.

The rearrangement uses TRBV7-2 and TRBJ1-2; 10 bases are shared with TRBD1. J was trimmed by 5 bases and V by 4 bases; bases with no gene match: 4. CDR3 length equals 14 residues. Per the germline V gene, CDR1 is SGHTA and CDR2 is FQGNSA. The CDR3 nucleotides are TGTGCCAGCAGCTCGGGACAGGGGATTTATGGCTACACCTTC. Its protein product is CASSSGQGIYGYTF.

The CDR3 sequence is CASSQGGQGGTYNSPLHF. The CDR3, as DNA: TGTGCCAGCAGCCAAGGGGGACAGGGAGGTACCTATAATTCACCCCTCCACTTT. V and J are TRBV3-1 (or the pseudogene TRBV3-2) and TRBJ1-6; 9 bases are a match to TRBD1. Trimming cost V 1 base and J 2 bases; bases outside gene matches: 6. Germline V CDR1 and CDR2: LGHDT, YNNKEL (reference sequence). CDR3 length: 18 amino acids.

V and J are TRBV10-3 and TRBJ2-7; the D is unclear. Germline V gene data show CDR1 as ENHRY and CDR2 as SYGVKD. V lost 4 bases and J lost 2, with 9 bases in between. The CDR3 loop spans 13 amino acids. CDR3 residues: CAISGKPTYEQYF. CDR3 in DNA: TGTGCCATCAGTGGCAAGCCCACCTACGAGCAGTACTTC.

The genes are TRBV6-5 and TRBJ1-2; 9 bases are shared with TRBD1. The germline V gene encodes CDR1 MNHEY and CDR2 SVGAGI. The CDR3 covers 15 residues. Trimming at V came to 6 bases and at J to 2 bases, leaving 7 bases not matched to a gene. CDR3 region: CASSYAGQGNYGYTF. CDR3 in DNA: TGTGCCAGCAGCTATGCGGGACAGGGCAACTATGGCTACACCTTC.

This sequence joins TRBV30 and TRBJ1-5; D is unresolved. Germline loops: CDR1 GTSNPN, CDR2 SVGIG (reference sequence). Trimming cost V 0 bases and J 9 bases, with 9 bases left between them. CDR3 size: 12 residues. CDR3 amino acids: CAWSVGAGPQHF. The CDR3 bases are TGTGCCTGGAGTGTGGGCGCAGGGCCCCAGCATTTT. The variable domain in full, completed from reference TRBV30 and TRBJ1-5, reads SQTIHQWPATLVQPVGSPLSLECTVEGTSNPNLYWYRQAAGRGLQLLFYSVGIGQISSEVPQNLSASRPQDRQFILSSKKLLLSDSGFYLCAWSVGAGPQHFGDGTRLSIL.

The chain links TRBV30 to TRBJ2-1; TRBD2 aligns across 7 bases. The CDR3 length is 16 residues. Trimming at V came to 3 bases and at J to 4 bases, leaving 12 bases not matched to a gene. From germline, CDR1 is GTSNPN and CDR2 SVGIG (reference sequence). Here the CDR3 reads CAWRGRRQRGYNEQFF. CDR3 sequence (DNA): TGTGCCTGGAGGGGCCGGAGACAGCGGGGTTACAATGAGCAGTTCTTC.

As DNA, the CDR3 is TGTGCCAGCACCGGAACAGGATTGAACACTGAAGCTTTCTTT. Translated: CASTGTGLNTEAFF. The rearrangement uses TRBV7-2 and TRBJ1-1; D may be TRBD1 (5 bases). Germline V gene data show CDR1 as SGHTA and CDR2 as FQGNSA. The CDR3 totals 14 residues. Between the trimmed V and J ends, which lost 7 bases and 0 bases, there was a span of 12 bases.

The genes are TRBV4-2 and TRBJ2-3; unclear D gene. V was pared by 10 bases and J by 1 base, with 12 bases between. The CDR3 contains 13 residues. Germline V gene data show CDR1 as LGHNA and CDR2 as YNFKEQ. CDR3 nucleotides: TGTGCCACCCTAGGTCGGCGCACAGATACGCAGTATTTT. Encoded protein: CATLGRRTDTQYF.

On this clone: The junction departs from germline at one end; a sequencing error may be responsible. The chain combines TRBV5-1 with TRBJ2-2; the D is unclear. Germline CDR1 reads SGHRS; CDR2 reads YFSETQ. The CDR3 has 12 residues. The CDR3 nucleotides are TGCGCCAGCCGCTTGAATACCGGGGAGCTGTTTTTT. It specifies CASRLNTGELFF.

The chain joins TRBV5-5 to TRBJ2-2; D perhaps matches TRBD2 (6 bases). The CDR3 is 15 amino acids. The germline gives CDR1 SGHKS, CDR2 YYEKEE (reference sequence). V was cut by 4 bases and J by 0 bases, with 10 bases left in between. The CDR3 coding sequence is TGTGCCAGCAGCGCGGGACTGACGAACACCGGGGAGCTGTTTTTT. Its translation: CASSAGLTNTGELFF.

The chain links TRBV6-5 to TRBJ2-7, with D unresolved. The CDR3 has 13 residues. The germline V and J ends were trimmed by 11 bases and 3 bases, with 17 bases remaining between them. Germline values: CDR1 MNHEY, CDR2 SVGAGI. The CDR3 nucleotides are TGTGCCGCCGCCCCCCCACCGCTCTACGAGCAGTACTTC. Protein product: CAAAPPPLYEQYF.

The CDR3 protein is CATSAFDRDRNEQFF. CDR3 nucleotide sequence: TGTGCCACCAGTGCGTTTGACAGGGATCGTAATGAGCAGTTCTTC. This chain joins TRBV24-1 and TRBJ2-1; 7 nucleotides line up with TRBD1. The germline V gene has CDR1 KGHDR and CDR2 SFDVKD. The V and J ends lost 5 bases and 7 bases, in that order; junction bases with no gene match: 10. The CDR3 length is 15 residues.

J is TRBJ1-5 and V is TRBV11-2; possible D gene TRBD1, 5 bases. The CDR3 extends over 16 amino acids. The germline CDR1 and CDR2 sequences are SGHAT and FQNNGV. The V and J ends lost 4 bases and 1 base respectively, with 14 bases between them. The CDR3 protein is CASSSGSGMSNQPQHF. The CDR3 DNA reads TGTGCCAGCAGCTCAGGGAGCGGCATGAGCAATCAGCCCCAGCATTTT.

The rearrangement joins TRBV9 to TRBJ1-1; no firm D call. V lost 0 bases and J 2 bases, leaving 8 bases between the germline ends. Germline V CDR1 and CDR2: SGDLS, YYNGEE. The CDR3 consists of 14 residues. CDR3: CASSVGQVNTEAFF. The CDR3 nucleotides are TGTGCCAGCAGCGTAGGGCAGGTCAACACTGAAGCTTTCTTT.

The chain combines TRBV5-1 with TRBJ2-7, with a possible D match to TRBD2 (7 bases). The germline gives CDR1 SGHRS, CDR2 YFSETQ. The germline V and J ends were trimmed by 4 bases and 0 bases, with 17 bases remaining between them. The CDR3 sequence is 16 residues long. The CDR3 coding sequence is TGCGCCAGCAGCGCCGGGAGGACAGATAGCTCCTACGAGCAGTACTTC. This encodes CASSAGRTDSSYEQYF.